These T cell receptor beta chains were read from a single sample in a study of cytomegalovirus exposure and HLA in healthy donors. The repertoire was sequenced with immunoSEQ multiplex PCR; TCRdb's copy has only in-frame clones and lacks some. The sample holds some 50,000 clones, 72% seen once. Sequences were obtained from PBMCs. The receptors shown here come from a man aged 25 to 40 in good health and CMV-seronegative. Each CDR3 is given with its conserved first and last residue. D genes are given only for firm matches. A row's size may be missing; if present it is once, few, many or a size class.

>TRBD1|-|TRBJ2-7|TRBV7-8
TGTGCCAGCAGCATCCGACAGGGGCAGAGCTCCTACGAGCAGTACTTC
CASSIRQGQSSYEQYF
>TRBD2|-|TRBJ2-2|TRBV5-5
TGTGCCAGCAGCCTCACGGGCCCTCTAGCGGCCGGGGAGCTGTTTTTT
CASSLTGPLAAGELFF
>-|-|TRBJ2-2|TRBV2
TGTGCCAGCAGTCGTAGAGTGAACACCGGGGAGCTGTTTTTT
CASSRRVNTGELFF
>TRBD1|few|TRBJ1-4|TRBV2
TGTGCCAGCAGCGACGGACAGGGGACAACTAATGAAAAACTGTTTTTT
CASSDGQGTTNEKLFF
>-|-|TRBJ2-1|TRBV7-8
TGTGCCAGCAGCCCCAGGGACACCGACTGGAGGAATGAGCAGTTCTTC
CASSPRDTDWRNEQFF
>-|-|TRBJ2-5|TRBV5-1
TGCGCCAGCAGCTTGGATTCCCCCACTCCTTGGTGGGGGCGATGGGTGGAGACCCAGTACTTC
CASSLDSPTPWWGRWVETQYF
>TRBD2|-|TRBJ2-2|TRBV5-6
TGTGCCAGCAGCTTGAAAGCTAGCGGGACCGGGGAGCTGTTTTTT
CASSLKASGTGELFF
>-|-|TRBJ1-1|TRBV5-1
TGCGCCAGCAGCTTTGGGACACCGAACACTGAAGCTTTCTTT
CASSFGTPNTEAFF
>TRBD1|-|TRBJ1-2|TRBV10-3
TGTGCCATCAGCCACCCCCAACAGGGGAGCTACACCTTC
CAISHPQQGSYTF
>-|few|TRBJ2-1|TRBV6-1
TGTGCCAGCAAGTTGTCCGGGTCCCCCAGTGAGCAGTTCTTC
CASKLSGSPSEQFF
>TRBD2|-|TRBJ2-1|TRBV5-1
TGCGCCAGCAGCCCCTCGGGGGGAGCGGAAGAGTACAATGAGCAGTTCTTC
CASSPSGGAEEYNEQFF
>TRBD1|-|TRBJ1-2|TRBV19
TGTGCCAGTAGTTCGCGGGACAGATTATATGGCTACACCTTC
CASSSRDRLYGYTF
>TRBD1|-|TRBJ2-2|TRBV28
TGTGCCAGCAGTTTGGGGACAGGGGTCACCGGGGAGCTGTTTTTT
CASSLGTGVTGELFF
>-|-|TRBJ1-1|TRBV25-1
TGTGCCAGCAGTAAAACAGAGAACACTGAAGCTTTCTTT
CASSKTENTEAFF
>TRBD1|-|TRBJ2-2|TRBV7-9
TGTGCCAGCACCCAGGGGGCTTCGAACACCGGGGAGCTGTTTTTT
CASTQGASNTGELFF
>-|-|TRBJ2-7|TRBV10-1
TGCGCCAGCAGTGAGAGCGCGGCTACAAAGCCCTACGAGCAGTACTTC
CASSESAATKPYEQYF
>TRBD1|-|TRBJ2-1|TRBV19
TGTGCCAGTAGCGACAGGGGGTACTACAATGAGCAGTTCTTC
CASSDRGYYNEQFF
>-|few|TRBJ2-7|TRBV5-1
TGCGCCAGCAGCTTGAGACAGATGCCCTACGAGCAGTACTTC
CASSLRQMPYEQYF
>-|-|TRBJ2-1|TRBV20-1
TGCAGTGCTAGAGGGCACAATGAGCAGTTCTTC
CSARGHNEQFF
>TRBD1|-|TRBJ1-3|TRBV5-4
TGTGCCAGCAGCTTGCGGGACAGAAGAAACACCATATATTTT
CASSLRDRRNTIYF
>TRBD2|-|TRBJ2-3|TRBV2
TGTGCCAGCAGTGGCGGGACTAGCGGGAGAAGGTCAGATACGCAGTATTTT
CASSGGTSGRRSDTQYF
>-|-|TRBJ1-5|TRBV25-1
TGTGCCAGCGGGGATTATGGCCTCGGGGAGCCCCAGCATTTT
CASGDYGLGEPQHF
>TRBD1|-|TRBJ1-5|TRBV6-1
TGTGCCAGCAGAGGGACAGAATATAGCAATCAGCCCCAGCATTTT
CASRGTEYSNQPQHF
>TRBD1|once|TRBJ1-3|TRBV30
TGTGCCTGGAGCCGGACAGGGGTCTCTGGAAACACCATATATTTT
CAWSRTGVSGNTIYF
>-|-|TRBJ1-5|TRBV27
TGTGCCAGCAGTTTTCAGGGTTTGAATCAGCCCCAGCATTTT
CASSFQGLNQPQHF
>-|-|TRBJ1-2|TRBV30
TGTGCCACTATTAGTATTAACAACTATGGCTACACCTTC
CATISINNYGYTF
>-|few|TRBJ2-2|TRBV30
TGTGCCCGGAATCGAGGAGCGAACACCGGGGAGCTGTTTTTT
CARNRGANTGELFF
>TRBD1|few|TRBJ2-3|TRBV19
TGTGCCAGTAGTGTCATGACAGGGGCGGGAGATACGCAGTATTTT
CASSVMTGAGDTQYF
>TRBD1|few|TRBJ2-3|TRBV10-1
TGCGCCAGCAGTGAGCCTCTGGGGCAGGGGGCAGATACGCAGTATTTT
CASSEPLGQGADTQYF
>-|few|TRBJ1-2|TRBV10-2
TGCGCCAGCAGTGTACAGGGCTATGGCTACACCTTC
CASSVQGYGYTF
>-|-|TRBJ2-1|TRBV6-5
TGTGCCAGCAGCCCCACAATACGACTAGGGGGCGAGCAGTTCTTC
CASSPTIRLGGEQFF
>-|few|TRBJ2-1|TRBV6-1
TGTGCCAGCAGTGAAAATTGGGGAGGCTCCTACAATGAGCAGTTCTTC
CASSENWGGSYNEQFF
>TRBD1|-|TRBJ1-1|TRBV2
TGTGCCAGCAGTCGACAGGGTAGGAGCACTGAAGCTTTCTTT
CASSRQGRSTEAFF
>-|few|TRBJ1-5|TRBV5-6
TGTGCCAGCAGTTACAGGGATCAGCCCCAGCATTTT
CASSYRDQPQHF
>TRBD2|-|TRBJ2-7|TRBV5-1
TGCGCCAGCAGCTCCCCAAATAGCGGGTACTCCTACGAGCAGTACTTC
CASSSPNSGYSYEQYF
>-|-|TRBJ1-2|TRBV14
TGTGCCAGCAGCCTCAGGGATGACTATGGCTACACCTTC
CASSLRDDYGYTF
>TRBD2|few|TRBJ2-1|TRBV27
TGTGCCAGCAGTACGATCCGGACTAGCGGGAGTTACAATGAGCAGTTCTTC
CASSTIRTSGSYNEQFF
>-|-|TRBJ2-1|TRBV6-6
TGTGCCAGCAGCCCTCCTAGCTCCCCCTACAATGAGCAGTTCTTC
CASSPPSSPYNEQFF
>TRBD1|few|TRBJ1-4|TRBV4-1
TGCGCCAGCAGCCAAATACAGGGGGGTAATGAAAAACTGTTTTTT
CASSQIQGGNEKLFF